This T cell receptor (beta chain) was sequenced in a study of identical twins (dated by TCRdb to 2016 to 2017). Background for the entire study: The study deep-sequenced TCR alpha and beta repertoires from monozygotic twins, unrelated adults of various ages and cord blood to test whether fetal clonotypes persist. To rule out contamination, the twin experiments were replicated at different times with different library preparation protocols.

There are a few counts of this clonotype. Its binding antigen is unknown. Per-base qualities were not stored, and no clone one base away is much larger. Every donor was a healthy Caucasian. The twin cohort consisted of three pairs of female monozygotic twins, all aged roughly 18 to 29 years. Positive isolation kits from Invitrogen were used to isolate the CD4+ and CD8+ T cell populations. Results the study describes overall, beyond this receptor: Invariant T cells such as MAIT and iNKT could partly confound zero-insertion analyses, although diverse VJ usage argued against such confounding for most clonotypes. In beta out-of-frame sequences, excess twin sharing was weaker, because having fewer shared sequences lowered the signal-to-noise ratio. Because the same donors could not be followed over many years, the conclusions relied on cross-sectional statistical analysis. Abundant cord blood beta clonotypes carried fewer insertions; young adult naive repertoires showed a weaker similar trend, while memory repertoires showed none. In monozygotic twins, out-of-frame TCR alpha sharing was systematically underestimated by recombination models, although the models agreed with sharing between unrelated individuals. Out-of-frame TCR alpha sequences shared between twins showed an excess of low generation-probability sequences compared with coincidental sharing between unrelated individuals.

The method was 5' RACE. Reads for this sample came from an Illumina HiSeq 2000. Template switching introduced a universal primer binding site; the final cDNA contained a unique molecular identifier, enabling accurate counting of TCR cDNA molecules. Specific primers in the conserved constant-segment region were used to synthesize first-strand cDNA for the TCR alpha and beta chains. Each cDNA library was double barcoded, with a SMART-Mk sample barcode plus Illumina barcodes, to control for contamination. TruSeq adapter sequences along with Illumina sample barcodes were introduced in two successive PCR steps. The TCR alpha and beta cDNA libraries were sequenced on the Illumina HiSeq platform using custom primers. Per the authors' processing: MiGEC was used to process raw reads and extract unique molecular identifiers, and MiXCR was used to find CDR3 positions. Recombination models were inferred per individual with the repgenHMM and IGoR tools using an EM algorithm. The analysis of shared clonotypes was done with the tcR package in R, with sharing normalized by the product of cloneset sizes. To study raw recombination without the effects of thymic and clonal selection, out-of-frame nonproductive sequences were analyzed. TCRdb's own reprocessing of the public reads used fastp at Q25 and MiXCR and kept productive beta chains. Each CDR3 protein appears once, grouped with its most common genes and DNA. It is TCRdb's table, rather than the study itself, that gives the V and J calls and clone size. This sample comprises 300,000 to 400,000 distinct CDR3 sequences, 9% to 15% of them detected only once. Roughly 7.8% of the sample rests with the top ten.

CDR3 length: 13 amino acids, cysteine to phenylalanine. Kept here is only the CDR3 DNA, which spans 39 bases and is read in frame from base 1. At the junction V is shortened by 11 bases and J by 8 bases; bases outside the gene matches: 10. Reading the germline V gene gives CDR1 SNHLY and CDR2 FYNNEI. This sample also appeared in a second study, on yellow fever vaccine responses in identical twins. Looking at the second paper: According to the authors, the vaccine-induced T cell response in identical twins seemed to be partly convergent and partly specific to each individual. Focusing on identical twins, the study followed the T cell clones that responded to the vaccine, and did so with precision.

This chain joins TRBV2 to TRBJ2-1; 9 bases in the middle match TRBD2. Sequencing was carried out using CD8+ T cells sorted from blood. The receptor was isolated from a woman aged 18-29 years in good health. The bases are TGTGCCGGAAAGACGGCGGGAGGGTATGAGCAGTTCTTC. This codes for CAGKTAGGYEQFF.